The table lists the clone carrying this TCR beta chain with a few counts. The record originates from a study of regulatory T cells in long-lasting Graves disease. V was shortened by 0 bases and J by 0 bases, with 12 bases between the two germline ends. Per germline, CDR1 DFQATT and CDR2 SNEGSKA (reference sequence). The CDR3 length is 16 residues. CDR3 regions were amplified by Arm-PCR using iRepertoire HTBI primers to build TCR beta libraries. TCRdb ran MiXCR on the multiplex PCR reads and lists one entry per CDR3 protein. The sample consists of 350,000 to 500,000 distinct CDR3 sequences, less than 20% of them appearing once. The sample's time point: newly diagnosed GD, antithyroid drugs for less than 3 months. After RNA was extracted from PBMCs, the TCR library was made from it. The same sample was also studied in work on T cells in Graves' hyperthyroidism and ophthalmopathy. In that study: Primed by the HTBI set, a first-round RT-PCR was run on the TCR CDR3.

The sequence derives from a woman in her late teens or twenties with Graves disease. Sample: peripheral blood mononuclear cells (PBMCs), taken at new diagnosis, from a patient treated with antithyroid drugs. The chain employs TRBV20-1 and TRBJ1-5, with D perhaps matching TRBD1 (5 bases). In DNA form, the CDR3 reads TGCAGTGCTAGAGATACGCGGGGGAGTAGCAATCAGCCCCAGCATTTT. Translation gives CSARDTRGSSNQPQHF.